The rows below give T cell receptor beta chains drawn from one sample of a study of blood T cell repertoires in COVID-19. Method: immunoSEQ multiplex PCR; TCRdb's copy keeps in-frame clones and lacks some. The table shows under 30,000 clones, with 80% to 90% occurring only once. Sequencing input: peripheral blood. These receptors all come from an elderly man with acute or convalescent COVID-19. Each CDR3 is given with its conserved first and last residue. D genes are given only for firm matches. Size tells how often a clone was seen (once, few, many) or the class of an expanded clone, and some rows leave it out.

CDR3 length	J gene	clone size	D gene	V gene	CDR3 DNA	CDR3 protein
15	TRBJ2-6	NA	NA	TRBV28	TGTGCCAGCAGTAACGGGGGCTCTGGGGCCAACGTCCTGACTTTC	CASSNGGSGANVLTF
15	TRBJ1-5	once	NA	TRBV2	TGTGCCAGCAGTCGCGAACCCTATAGCAATCAGCCCCAGCATTTT	CASSREPYSNQPQHF
15	TRBJ1-2	NA	TRBD1	TRBV25-1	TGTGCCAGCAGTGAATGGTTACAGGGGATCCATGGCTACACCTTC	CASSEWLQGIHGYTF
11	TRBJ1-5	once	TRBD1	TRBV20-1	TGCAGTGCTACTACAGGGGGCCCGGATCATTTT	CSATTGGPDHF
16	TRBJ2-1	NA	TRBD2	TRBV19	TGTGCCAGTAGTATAGCTAGCGGACCTTCCTACAATGAGCAGTTCTTC	CASSIASGPSYNEQFF
13	TRBJ1-5	NA	NA	TRBV6-5	TGTGCCAGCATTCAGGAAGCAAATCAGCCCCAGCATTTT	CASIQEANQPQHF
13	TRBJ1-2	once	NA	TRBV10-2	TGCGCCAGCAGTGTGATAGATAACTATGGCTACACCTTC	CASSVIDNYGYTF
16	TRBJ2-7	NA	TRBD1	TRBV2	TGTGCCAGCAGCCGAATACCGGGACAGGGGGCGAACGAGCAGTACTTC	CASSRIPGQGANEQYF
13	TRBJ2-3	NA	TRBD2	TRBV24-1	TGTGCCACCAGTGTGCTAGCGGGGGGAACGCAGTATTTT	CATSVLAGGTQYF
13	TRBJ2-1	NA	TRBD2	TRBV19	TGTGCCAGTAGCACTAGCGGGGGGGATGAGCAGTTCTTC	CASSTSGGDEQFF
16	TRBJ1-5	NA	TRBD1	TRBV2	TGTGCCAGCAGAGGAAACAGGGGGCCTGGGAGTCAGCCCCAGCATTTT	CASRGNRGPGSQPQHF
18	TRBJ1-5	few	TRBD1	TRBV15	TGTGCCACCAGCAGGAGGTTGGGGCAGGGGGGCAGCAATCAGCCCCAGCATTTT	CATSRRLGQGGSNQPQHF
15	TRBJ2-1	few	TRBD2	TRBV19	TGTGCCAGTAGTATAGGCGGGGGGGTGATGTATGAGCAGTTCTTC	CASSIGGGVMYEQFF
13	TRBJ1-2	NA	NA	TRBV18	TGTGCCAGCTCCCCGACAGAGAACTATGGCTACACCTTC	CASSPTENYGYTF
16	TRBJ2-7	NA	NA	TRBV5-1	TGCGCCAGCACCCTGGGGGGGGCAGGGACATTTCGGGAGCAGTACTTC	CASTLGGAGTFREQYF
15	TRBJ1-1	NA	NA	TRBV4-1	TGCGCCAGCAGCCAAGGAGGGTTGGGAGAGGCTGAAGCTTTCTTT	CASSQGGLGEAEAFF
14	TRBJ2-5	NA	NA	TRBV5-8	TGTGCCAGCAGCTACCCGGGACTCCAAGAGACCCAGTACTTC	CASSYPGLQETQYF
13	TRBJ2-7	NA	NA	TRBV18	TGTGCCAGCTCATCTCTAACAGGGATCGAGCAGTACTTC	CASSSLTGIEQYF
15	TRBJ1-6	NA	TRBD1	TRBV28	TGTGCCAGCTTCTCACTACAGGGGGCGCATTCACCCCTCCACTTT	CASFSLQGAHSPLHF
17	TRBJ2-1	NA	TRBD1	TRBV24-1	TGTGCCACCAGTGATTGGGGGACAGGGAAGGGATACAATGAGCAGTTCTTC	CATSDWGTGKGYNEQFF
14	TRBJ1-4	NA	NA	TRBV5-6	TGTGCCAGCAGTAACAGGGCAACTAATGAAAAACTGTTTTTT	CASSNRATNEKLFF
17	TRBJ1-4	NA	NA	TRBV5-1	TGCGCCAGCAGCTTCCACAGGGCTGGAGAAACTAATGAAAAACTGTTTTTT	CASSFHRAGETNEKLFF
16	TRBJ2-5	NA	TRBD2	TRBV5-1	TGCGCCAGCAGCTTGAGGCTAGCGGGGGGGCCAGAGACCCAGTACTTC	CASSLRLAGGPETQYF
16	TRBJ2-1	NA	NA	TRBV24-1	TGTGCCACCAGTGACTCCCGGACAGTCTCCTACAATGAGCAGTTCTTC	CATSDSRTVSYNEQFF
14	TRBJ1-1	NA	TRBD1	TRBV3-1/TRBV3-2	TGTGCCAGCAGGCGACAGGGAGGGAACACTGAAGCTTTCTTT	CASRRQGGNTEAFF
15	TRBJ1-3	once	TRBD1	TRBV2	TGTGCCAGCAGTGCTACAGGGGGCTCTGGAAACACCATATATTTT	CASSATGGSGNTIYF
18	TRBJ2-2	NA	TRBD2	TRBV15	TGTGCCACCAGCAGAGATCTAGCGACTAGCGGGGGATCGGGGGAGCTGTTTTTT	CATSRDLATSGGSGELFF
16	TRBJ2-7	NA	NA	TRBV6-2/TRBV6-3	TGTGCCAGCAGTTACCGTGGCGGAACGACCCACTACGAGCAGTACTTC	CASSYRGGTTHYEQYF
16	TRBJ2-3	NA	TRBD2	TRBV5-1	TGCGCCAGCAGCTTGGACATGGCGGGGGGAGCTGATACGCAGTATTTT	CASSLDMAGGADTQYF
10	TRBJ2-4	NA	NA	TRBV20-1	TGCAGTGCTCTACTAGGCATTCAGTACTTC	CSALLGIQYF
13	TRBJ2-7	once	TRBD2	TRBV11-2	TGTGCCAGCAGCCCGGGACTAGCTTACGAGCAGTACTTC	CASSPGLAYEQYF
11	TRBJ1-2	NA	NA	TRBV18	TGTGCCAGCTCACCAAGACAGGGCTACACCTTC	CASSPRQGYTF
12	TRBJ1-1	NA	NA	TRBV15	TGTGCCACGAAGGGGATTCACACTGAAGCTTTCTTT	CATKGIHTEAFF
11	TRBJ1-4	NA	TRBD1	TRBV20-1	TGCAGTGCTAGAGTTCCGGGACAGGATGTTTTT	CSARVPGQDVF
12	TRBJ2-2	NA	NA	TRBV7-9	TGTGCCAGCAGCTTAGACAGCGGAGAGCTGTTTTTT	CASSLDSGELFF
14	TRBJ2-5	NA	TRBD1	TRBV27	TGTGCCAGCAGTTCCATGGGACAGTTCGAGACCCAGTACTTC	CASSSMGQFETQYF